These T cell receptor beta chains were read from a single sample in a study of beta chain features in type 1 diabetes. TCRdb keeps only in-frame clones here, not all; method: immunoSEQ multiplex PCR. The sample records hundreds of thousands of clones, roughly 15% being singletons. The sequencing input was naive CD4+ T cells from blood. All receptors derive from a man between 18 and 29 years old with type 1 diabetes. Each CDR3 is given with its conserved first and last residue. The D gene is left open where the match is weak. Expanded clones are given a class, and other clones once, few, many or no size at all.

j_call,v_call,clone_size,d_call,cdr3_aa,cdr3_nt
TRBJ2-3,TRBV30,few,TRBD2,CAWSVAGGTDTQYF,TGTGCCTGGAGTGTAGCGGGGGGCACAGATACGCAGTATTTT
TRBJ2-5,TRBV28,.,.,CASSFRTASQETQYF,TGTGCCAGCAGTTTCCGGACAGCTAGCCAAGAGACCCAGTACTTC
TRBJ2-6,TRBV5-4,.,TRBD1,CASSSPTGGVLTF,TGTGCCAGCAGCTCCCCCACAGGGGGCGTCCTGACTTTC
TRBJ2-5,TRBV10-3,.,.,CATLRSLQETQYF,TGTGCCACCCTCCGGAGCTTACAAGAGACCCAGTACTTC
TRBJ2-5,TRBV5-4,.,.,CASSLVSRQETQYF,TGTGCCAGCAGCTTGGTCTCTAGACAAGAGACCCAGTACTTC
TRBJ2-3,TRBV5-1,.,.,CASSQGAADTQYF,TGCGCCAGCAGCCAAGGGGCCGCGGATACGCAGTATTTT
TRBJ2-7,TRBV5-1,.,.,CASSFDRRTYEQYF,TGCGCCAGCAGCTTCGACAGGCGAACCTACGAGCAGTACTTC
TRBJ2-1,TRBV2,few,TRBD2,CASSWTSGMFF,TGTGCCAGCAGTTGGACTAGCGGGATGTTCTTC
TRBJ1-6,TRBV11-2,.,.,CASSSSLGHLHF,TGTGCCAGCAGCTCTTCATTGGGACACCTCCACTTT
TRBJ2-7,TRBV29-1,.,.,CSVERYRGLPYEQYF,TGCAGCGTTGAACGGTATAGGGGTCTTCCCTACGAGCAGTACTTC
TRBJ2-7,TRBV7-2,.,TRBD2,CASSLRGGPAYEQYF,TGTGCCAGCAGCTTACGCGGGGGGCCCGCCTACGAGCAGTACTTC
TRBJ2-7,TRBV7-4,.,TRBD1,CASNSGGVSYEQYF,TGTGCCAGCAACTCAGGGGGCGTCTCCTACGAGCAGTACTTC
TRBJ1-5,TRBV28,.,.,CASTLLGAGLNQPQHF,TGTGCCAGCACCCTCCTAGGGGCAGGGCTCAATCAGCCCCAGCATTTT
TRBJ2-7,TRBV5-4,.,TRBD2,CASSTIAGGPYEQYF,TGTGCCAGCAGCACTATAGCGGGAGGGCCCTACGAGCAGTACTTC
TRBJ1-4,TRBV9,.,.,CASSVRGGNEKLFF,TGTGCCAGCAGCGTAAGAGGGGGTAATGAAAAACTGTTTTTT
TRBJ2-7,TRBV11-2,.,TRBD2,CASSPGTSGSEQYF,TGTGCCAGCAGCCCCGGGACTAGCGGGTCCGAGCAGTACTTC
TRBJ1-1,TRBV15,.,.,CATSRAVDRNTEAFF,TGTGCCACCAGCAGAGCCGTGGACAGGAACACTGAAGCTTTCTTT
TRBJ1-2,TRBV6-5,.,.,CASSSGVYGYTF,TGTGCCAGCAGTTCGGGAGTCTATGGCTACACCTTC
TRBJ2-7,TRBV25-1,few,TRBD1,CASSVDRETYEQYF,TGTGCCAGCAGTGTAGACAGGGAGACCTACGAGCAGTACTTC
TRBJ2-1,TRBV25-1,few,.,CASSEGPFYNEQFF,TGTGCCAGCAGTGAGGGGCCGTTTTACAATGAGCAGTTCTTC
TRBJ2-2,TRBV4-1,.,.,CASTRGTENTGELFF,TGCGCCAGCACCCGCGGGACAGAGAACACCGGGGAGCTGTTTTTT
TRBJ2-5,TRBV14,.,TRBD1,CASSQERTGRKETQYF,TGTGCCAGCAGCCAAGAAAGGACAGGGAGGAAAGAGACCCAGTACTTC
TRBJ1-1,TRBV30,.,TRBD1,CAWRGQVRLNTEAFF,TGTGCCTGGAGGGGACAGGTCCGGTTAAACACTGAAGCTTTCTTT
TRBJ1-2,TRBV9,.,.,CASSAEVDFYGYTF,TGTGCCAGCAGCGCTGAGGTGGACTTCTATGGCTACACCTTC
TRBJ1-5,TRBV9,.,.,CASSAGSGPNQPQHF,TGTGCCAGCAGCGCGGGGTCGGGCCCCAATCAGCCCCAGCATTTT
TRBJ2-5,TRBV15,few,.,CATSSAYLSGFQETQYF,TGTGCCACCAGCAGCGCATATTTATCAGGTTTTCAAGAGACCCAGTACTTC
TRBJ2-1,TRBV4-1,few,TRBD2,CASSQGRLAGAVYNEQFF,TGCGCCAGCAGCCAAGGGCGACTAGCGGGGGCGGTCTACAATGAGCAGTTCTTC
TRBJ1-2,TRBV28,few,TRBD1,CASRTGFNYGYTF,TGTGCCAGCAGGACAGGGTTTAACTATGGCTACACCTTC
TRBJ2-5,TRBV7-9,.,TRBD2,CASSLRAAGAGETQYF,TGTGCCAGCAGCCTTCGGGCAGCGGGAGCCGGTGAGACCCAGTACTTC
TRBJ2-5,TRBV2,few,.,CASSERGQETQYF,TGTGCCAGCAGTGAAAGGGGGCAAGAGACCCAGTACTTC
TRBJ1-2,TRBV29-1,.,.,CSVDAGRHGYTF,TGCAGCGTTGACGCGGGCCGGCATGGCTACACCTTC
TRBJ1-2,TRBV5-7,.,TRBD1,CASSRDRGYGYTF,TGTGCCAGCAGCCGGGACAGGGGATATGGCTACACCTTC
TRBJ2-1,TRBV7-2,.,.,CASSALGGSYNEQFF,TGTGCCAGCAGCGCCTTAGGAGGCTCCTACAATGAGCAGTTCTTC
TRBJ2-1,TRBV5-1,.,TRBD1,CASSLPTGVDEQFF,TGCGCCAGCAGCCTCCCGACAGGGGTGGATGAGCAGTTCTTC
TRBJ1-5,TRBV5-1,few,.,CASIRSGNQPQHF,TGCGCCAGCATTAGAAGTGGCAATCAGCCCCAGCATTTT
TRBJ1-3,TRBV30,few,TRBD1,CAWKKTGGASGNTIYF,TGTGCCTGGAAGAAAACAGGGGGCGCGTCTGGAAACACCATATATTTT
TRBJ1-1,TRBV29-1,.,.,CSVVTGTEAFF,TGCAGCGTTGTCACCGGCACTGAAGCTTTCTTT
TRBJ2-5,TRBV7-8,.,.,CASSLRTGQETQYF,TGTGCCAGCAGCTTAAGGACGGGACAAGAGACCCAGTACTTC
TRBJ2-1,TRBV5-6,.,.,CASSRDKEQFF,TGTGCCAGCAGTAGGGACAAAGAGCAGTTCTTC
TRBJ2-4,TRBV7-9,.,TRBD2,CASRPLAGGVIQYF,TGTGCCAGCAGGCCTCTAGCGGGAGGCGTCATTCAGTACTTC
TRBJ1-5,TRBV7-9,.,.,CASSLGDQPQHF,TGTGCCAGCAGCTTAGGAGATCAGCCCCAGCATTTT
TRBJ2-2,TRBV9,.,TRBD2,CASSVGLAGGPGELFF,TGTGCCAGCAGCGTGGGACTAGCGGGGGGGCCCGGGGAGCTGTTTTTT
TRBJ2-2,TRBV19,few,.,CASSFAWGQSAGELFF,TGTGCCAGTAGTTTTGCGTGGGGACAATCCGCCGGGGAGCTGTTTTTT
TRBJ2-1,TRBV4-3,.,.,CASSQVARSYNEQFF,TGCGCCAGCAGCCAGGTAGCCCGCTCCTACAATGAGCAGTTCTTC
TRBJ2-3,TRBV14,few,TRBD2,CATTSGGHRRPDTQYF,TGTGCCACTACTAGCGGGGGCCACCGAAGACCAGATACGCAGTATTTT
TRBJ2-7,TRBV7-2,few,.,CASSLVRTGDGSGEQYF,TGTGCCAGCAGCTTAGTACGGACGGGAGATGGGTCAGGGGAGCAGTACTTC
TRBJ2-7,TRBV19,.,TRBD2,CASSIRLAGGPVYEQYF,TGTGCCAGTAGTATAAGACTAGCGGGAGGGCCGGTCTACGAGCAGTACTTC
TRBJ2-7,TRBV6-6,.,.,CASSARAPLYF,TGTGCCAGCAGCGCGCGGGCCCCTCTGTACTTC